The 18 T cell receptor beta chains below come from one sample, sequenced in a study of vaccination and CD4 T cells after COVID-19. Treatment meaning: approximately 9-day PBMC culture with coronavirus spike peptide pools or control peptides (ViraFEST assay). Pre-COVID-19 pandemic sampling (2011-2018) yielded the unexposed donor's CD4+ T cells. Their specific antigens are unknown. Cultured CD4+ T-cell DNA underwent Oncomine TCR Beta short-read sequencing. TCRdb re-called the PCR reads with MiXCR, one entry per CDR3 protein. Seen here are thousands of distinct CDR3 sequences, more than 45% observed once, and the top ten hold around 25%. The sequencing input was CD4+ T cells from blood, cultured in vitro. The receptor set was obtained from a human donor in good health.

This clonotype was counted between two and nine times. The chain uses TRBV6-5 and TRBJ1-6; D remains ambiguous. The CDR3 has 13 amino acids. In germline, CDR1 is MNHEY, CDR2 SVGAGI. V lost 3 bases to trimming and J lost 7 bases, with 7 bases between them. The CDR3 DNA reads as TGTGCCAGCAGTTATTGGTTCAATTCACCCCTCCACTTT. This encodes CASSYWFNSPLHF.

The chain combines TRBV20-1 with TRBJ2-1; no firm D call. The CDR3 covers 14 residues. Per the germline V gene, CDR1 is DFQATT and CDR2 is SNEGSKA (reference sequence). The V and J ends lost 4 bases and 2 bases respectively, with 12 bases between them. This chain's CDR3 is CSAMIASTYNEQFF. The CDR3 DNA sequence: TGCAGTGCTATGATAGCTTCCACCTACAATGAGCAGTTCTTC.

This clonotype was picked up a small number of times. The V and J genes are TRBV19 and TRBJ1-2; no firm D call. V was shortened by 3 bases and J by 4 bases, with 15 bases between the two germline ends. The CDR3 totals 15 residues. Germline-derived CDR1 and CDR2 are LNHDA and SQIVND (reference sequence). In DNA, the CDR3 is TGTGCCAGTAGTATTAGTACGGGCCAGGTCTATGGCTACACCTTC. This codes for CASSISTGQVYGYTF.

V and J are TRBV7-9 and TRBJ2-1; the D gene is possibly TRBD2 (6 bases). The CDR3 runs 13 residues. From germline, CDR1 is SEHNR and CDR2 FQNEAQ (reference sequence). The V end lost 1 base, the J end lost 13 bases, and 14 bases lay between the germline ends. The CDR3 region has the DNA TGTGCCAGCAGCTTAGGTCCCGGGGGAGCCCAGTTCTTC. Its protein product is CASSLGPGGAQFF.

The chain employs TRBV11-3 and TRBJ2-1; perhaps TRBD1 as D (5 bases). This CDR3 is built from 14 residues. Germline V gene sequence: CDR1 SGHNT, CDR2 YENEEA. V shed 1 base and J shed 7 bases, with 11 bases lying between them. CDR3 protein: CASSLGQLENEQFF. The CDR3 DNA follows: TGTGCCAGCAGCTTAGGACAGCTAGAAAATGAGCAGTTCTTC.

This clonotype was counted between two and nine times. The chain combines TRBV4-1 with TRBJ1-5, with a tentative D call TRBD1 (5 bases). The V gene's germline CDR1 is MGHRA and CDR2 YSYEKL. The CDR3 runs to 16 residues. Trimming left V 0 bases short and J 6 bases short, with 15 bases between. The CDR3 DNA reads TGCGCCAGCAGCCAAGATGATGGGCAGGGTGGTCAGCCCCAGCATTTT. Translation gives CASSQDDGQGGQPQHF.

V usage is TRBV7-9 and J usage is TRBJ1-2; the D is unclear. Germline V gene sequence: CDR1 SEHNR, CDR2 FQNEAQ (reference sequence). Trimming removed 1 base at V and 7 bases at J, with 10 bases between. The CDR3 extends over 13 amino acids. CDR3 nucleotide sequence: TGTGCCAGCAGCTTAGACCTTGGGTCTGGCTACACCTTC. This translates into CASSLDLGSGYTF.

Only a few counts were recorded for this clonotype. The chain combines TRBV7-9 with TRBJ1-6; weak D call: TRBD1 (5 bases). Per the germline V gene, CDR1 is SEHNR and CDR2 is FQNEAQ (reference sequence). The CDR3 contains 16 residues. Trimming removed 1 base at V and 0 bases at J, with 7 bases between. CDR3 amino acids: CASSLGQSSYNSPLHF. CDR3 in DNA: TGTGCCAGCAGCTTAGGACAGAGCTCCTATAATTCACCCCTCCACTTT.

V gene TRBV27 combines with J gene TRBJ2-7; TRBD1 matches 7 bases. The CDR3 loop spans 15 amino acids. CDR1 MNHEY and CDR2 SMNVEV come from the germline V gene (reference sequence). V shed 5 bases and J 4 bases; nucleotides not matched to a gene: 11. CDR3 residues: CASSPWEQGLYEQYF. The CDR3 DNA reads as TGTGCCAGCAGTCCGTGGGAACAGGGGCTTTACGAGCAGTACTTC.

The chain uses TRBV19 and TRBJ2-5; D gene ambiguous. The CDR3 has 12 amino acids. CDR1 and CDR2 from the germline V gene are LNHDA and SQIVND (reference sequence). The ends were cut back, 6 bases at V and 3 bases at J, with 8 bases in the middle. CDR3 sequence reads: CASSLGEETQYF. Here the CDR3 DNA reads TGTGCCAGTAGCCTAGGAGAAGAGACCCAGTACTTC.

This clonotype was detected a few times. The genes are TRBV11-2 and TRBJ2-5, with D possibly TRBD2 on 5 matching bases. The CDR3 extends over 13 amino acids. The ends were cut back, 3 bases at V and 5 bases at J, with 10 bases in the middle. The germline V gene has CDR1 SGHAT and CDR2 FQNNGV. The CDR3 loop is CASSFGVVETQYF. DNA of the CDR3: TGTGCCAGCAGCTTCGGGGTGGTCGAGACCCAGTACTTC.

DNA for the CDR3: TGCGCCAGCAGCCAAGATCAGGGGGCTGCCGGTGGAAACACCATATATTTT. Translating gives CASSQDQGAAGGNTIYF. The J gene is TRBJ1-3, the V gene TRBV4-3; 8 bases fit TRBD1. The CDR3 has 17 residues. J lost 3 bases, V lost 0 bases, and 7 bases had no gene match. Germline-derived CDR1 and CDR2 are LGHNA and YSLEER.

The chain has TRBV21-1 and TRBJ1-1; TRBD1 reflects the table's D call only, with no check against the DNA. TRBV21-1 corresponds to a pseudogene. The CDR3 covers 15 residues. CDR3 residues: CASSTRRGMNTEAFF. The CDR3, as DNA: TGTGCCAGCAGCACCCGACGGGGGATGAACACTGAAGCTTTCTTT.

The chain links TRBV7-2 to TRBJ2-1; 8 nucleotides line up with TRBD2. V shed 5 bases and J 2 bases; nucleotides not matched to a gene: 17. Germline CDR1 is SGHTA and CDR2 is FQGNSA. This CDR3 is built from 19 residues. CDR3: CASSQNTMGGRTPYNEQFF. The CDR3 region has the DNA TGTGCCAGCAGCCAAAATACTATGGGCGGGAGGACTCCCTACAATGAGCAGTTCTTC.

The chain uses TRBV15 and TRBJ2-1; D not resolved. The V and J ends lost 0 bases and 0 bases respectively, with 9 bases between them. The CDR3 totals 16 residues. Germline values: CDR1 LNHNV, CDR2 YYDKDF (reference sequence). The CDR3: CATSRDLSSSYNEQFF. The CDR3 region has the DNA TGTGCCACCAGCAGAGATCTTAGCTCCTCCTACAATGAGCAGTTCTTC. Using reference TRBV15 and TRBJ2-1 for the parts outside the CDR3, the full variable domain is DAMVIQNPRYQVTQFGKPVTLSCSQTLNHNVMYWYQQKSSQAPKLLFHYYDKDFNNEADTPDNFQSRRPNTSFCFLDIRSPGLGDTAMYLCATSRDLSSSYNEQFFGPGTRLTVL.

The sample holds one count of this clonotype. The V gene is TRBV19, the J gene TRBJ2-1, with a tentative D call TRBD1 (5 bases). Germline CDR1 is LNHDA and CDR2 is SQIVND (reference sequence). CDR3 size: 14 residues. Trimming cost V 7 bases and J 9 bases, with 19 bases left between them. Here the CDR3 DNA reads TGTGCCAGTATGAAGGGGCCCGAGTGGCGTGAGCAGTTCTTC. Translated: CASMKGPEWREQFF.

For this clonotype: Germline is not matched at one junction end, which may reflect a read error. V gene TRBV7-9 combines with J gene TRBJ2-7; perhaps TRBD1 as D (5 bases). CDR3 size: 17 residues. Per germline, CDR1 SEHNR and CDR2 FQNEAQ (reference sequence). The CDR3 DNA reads TGTGCCAGAAGCTTGGGTCCGGCAGGGCAGAGCTCCTACGAGCAGTACTTC. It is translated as CARSLGPAGQSSYEQYF.

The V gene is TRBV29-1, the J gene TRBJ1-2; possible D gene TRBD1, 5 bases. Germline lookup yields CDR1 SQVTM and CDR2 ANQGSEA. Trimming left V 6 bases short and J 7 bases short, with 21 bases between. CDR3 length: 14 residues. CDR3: CSVAGGTGHLGYTF. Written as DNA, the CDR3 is TGCAGCGTCGCCGGGGGGACCGGGCATCTTGGCTACACCTTC.